A single sample gave rise to the 23 T cell receptor beta chains below, sequenced in a study of OX40 agonist ivuxolimab in advanced cancers. Profiled with immunoSEQ multiplex PCR; TCRdb holds only in-frame clones, not every one. Among about 70,000 clones listed, roughly 90% were seen once. The input for sequencing was CD4+ or CD8+ T cells sorted from blood, taken in a trial of the OX40 agonist ivuxolimab. These TCRs come from an adult with an advanced solid tumor such as melanoma, head and neck, liver or kidney cancer.

The rearrangement joins TRBV6-6 to TRBJ2-3; maybe TRBD2 (6 bases). The germline V and J ends were trimmed by 0 bases and 3 bases, with 7 bases remaining between them. There are 14 residues in the CDR3. CDR1 is MNHNY and CDR2 is SVGAGI in the germline V gene (reference sequence). The CDR3 loop is CASSYSSGTDTQYF. The CDR3 DNA follows: TGTGCCAGCAGTTACTCGAGCGGGACAGATACGCAGTATTTT.

The rearrangement uses TRBV7-2 and TRBJ2-5, with D perhaps assigned TRBD1 or TRBD2 (6 bases each). Deletions cut 5 bases from V and 5 bases from J, with 18 bases between. CDR1 is SGHTA and CDR2 is FQGNSA in the germline V gene. There are 15 residues in the CDR3. The CDR3 DNA follows: TGTGCCAGCAGCCGGGGGCCTACGACCGGGGAGACCCAGTACTTC. Residues: CASSRGPTTGETQYF.

This clone was seen once. The chain joins TRBV6-5 to TRBJ2-3; 8 bases line up with TRBD2. J was trimmed by 5 bases and V by 3 bases; bases with no gene match: 4. Germline loops: CDR1 MNHEY, CDR2 SVGAGI. The CDR3 loop spans 14 amino acids. Here the CDR3 DNA reads TGTGCCAGCAGTTATTCGGGGGGGAAAGATACGCAGTATTTT. Its translation: CASSYSGGKDTQYF.

The chain joins TRBV6-5 to TRBJ2-7; D not resolved. Germline V gene lookup returns CDR1 MNHEY and CDR2 SVGAGI. CDR3 length: 13 amino acids. Trimming shortened V by 4 bases and J by 1 base, and 8 bases separated the two germline ends. The CDR3 DNA follows: TGTGCCAGCAGTTTGAGGTCTTCCTACGAGCAGTACTTC. Its translation is CASSLRSSYEQYF.

The genes are TRBV7-2 and TRBJ1-2, with TRBD1 as a possible D gene (6 bases). With 5 bases removed from V and 6 bases from J, the gap between germline ends came to 19 bases. This CDR3 is built from 15 residues. Germline CDR1 is SGHTA and CDR2 is FQGNSA. CDR3 amino acids: CASSPAGTGQNGYTF. The CDR3 nucleotides are TGTGCCAGCAGCCCCGCGGGGACGGGACAAAATGGCTACACCTTC.

CDR3 amino acids: CASSFGGGEGYTF. The CDR3 nucleotides read TGTGCCAGCAGCTTTGGGGGCGGGGAAGGCTACACCTTC. The rearrangement joins TRBV5-4 to TRBJ1-2; possible D gene TRBD1, 6 bases. The CDR3 has 13 residues. CDR1 SGHNT and CDR2 YYREEE come from the germline V gene (reference sequence). V was pared by 2 bases and J by 8 bases, with 13 bases between.

The chain links TRBV11-3 to TRBJ2-5, with 12 nucleotides matching TRBD1. The germline V gene encodes CDR1 SGHNT and CDR2 YENEEA. V was clipped by 1 base and J by 5 bases; unmatched bases: 8. This CDR3 is 17 amino acids long. The CDR3 DNA follows: TGTGCCAGCAGCTTAGGTATTGGGACAGGGGGCTTCGAGACCCAGTACTTC. Amino acid sequence: CASSLGIGTGGFETQYF.

The CDR3 DNA is TGTGCCAGCTCACCACCCGGACAGGGGGTTTTTGGAAACACCATATATTTT. It translates to CASSPPGQGVFGNTIYF. This chain uses TRBV18 with TRBJ1-3; 10 bases map to TRBD1. Germline CDR1 is KGHSH and CDR2 is LQKENI. Trimming took 0 bases from V and 3 from J; bases not matched to a gene: 5. There are 17 residues in the CDR3.

The chain is built from TRBV6-6 and TRBJ1-3; no clear D. The CDR3 consists of 11 residues. Germline lookup yields CDR1 MNHNY and CDR2 SVGAGI (reference sequence). V was pared by 7 bases and J by 8 bases, with 9 bases between. Here the CDR3 DNA reads TGTGCCAGCATTAGGCGTGACACCATATATTTT. Translated, it gives CASIRRDTIYF.

The rearrangement uses TRBV5-1 and TRBJ2-7, with 15 bases lining up with TRBD2. Unmatched junction bases numbered 5, after V lost 3 bases and J lost 4 bases. The CDR3 runs 16 residues. Looked up from germline, CDR1 is SGHRS and CDR2 is YFSETQ. CDR3 amino acids: CASSSGLAGGRYEQYF. The CDR3 DNA follows: TGCGCCAGCAGCTCTGGACTAGCGGGGGGGCGGTACGAGCAGTACTTC.

The V call is TRBV7-2, the J call TRBJ2-7, with 7 nucleotides matching TRBD2. The CDR3 totals 14 residues. J was trimmed by 3 bases and V by 1 base; bases with no gene match: 3. The V gene's germline CDR1 is SGHTA and CDR2 FQGNSA. CDR3 amino acids: CASSLGGGNYEQYF. The CDR3 region has the DNA TGTGCCAGCAGCTTAGGGGGGGGAAACTACGAGCAGTACTTC. Using reference TRBV7-2 and TRBJ2-7 for the parts outside the CDR3, the full variable domain is GAGVSQSPSNKVTEKGKDVELRCDPISGHTALYWYRQSLGQGLEFLIYFQGNSAPDKSGLPSDRFSAERTGGSVSTLTIQRTQQEDSAVYLCASSLGGGNYEQYFGPGTRLTVT.

The DNA of the CDR3 is TGTGCCAGCAGCTCAACGGGCCTTAACTATGGCTACACCTTC. Residues: CASSSTGLNYGYTF. The chain recombines TRBV7-9 with TRBJ1-2; D unresolved. The V gene's germline CDR1 is SEHNR and CDR2 FQNEAQ (reference sequence). V was clipped by 4 bases and J by 1 base, with 10 bases between them. The CDR3 is 14 amino acids.

This clone was found once. This chain links TRBV4-2 with TRBJ2-5, with a possible D match to TRBD1 (6 bases). Trimming shortened V by 1 base and J by 2 bases, and 14 bases separated the two germline ends. This CDR3 is built from 16 residues. The germline CDR1 and CDR2 sequences are LGHNA and YNFKEQ. The CDR3 DNA sequence: TGTGCCAGCAGCCAAGTCGATCCTACAGGGCAAGAGACCCAGTACTTC. It specifies CASSQVDPTGQETQYF.

The genes are TRBV14 and TRBJ1-2; D unresolved. V was clipped by 3 bases and J by 7 bases, with 21 bases between them. The CDR3 contains 16 residues. CDR1 SGHDN and CDR2 FVKESK come from the germline V gene. In DNA, the CDR3 is TGTGCCAGCAGCCACCAGGAGTCGTTGCCGGATGTTGGCTACACCTTC. As protein: CASSHQESLPDVGYTF. The full variable domain, its missing parts supplied by reference TRBV14 and TRBJ1-2, is EAGVTQFPSHSVIEKGQTVTLRCDPISGHDNLYWYRRVMGKEIKFLLHFVKESKQDESGMPNNRFLAERTGGTYSTLKVQPAELEDSGVYFCASSHQESLPDVGYTFGSGTRLTVV.

The genes are TRBV5-1 and TRBJ2-1; tentative D call: TRBD1 (5 bases). The V gene's germline CDR1 is SGHRS and CDR2 YFSETQ. The CDR3 has 14 residues. V lost 0 bases and J 6 bases, leaving 10 bases between the germline ends. As DNA, the CDR3 is TGCGCCAGCAGCTTGGGGCAGGGCCCCAATGAGCAGTTCTTC. This encodes CASSLGQGPNEQFF.

The chain is built from TRBV10-2 and TRBJ2-2; a possible D gene is TRBD2 (5 bases). V lost 2 bases, J lost 2 bases, and 12 bases lay in between. The CDR3 consists of 16 residues. CDR1 is WSHSY and CDR2 is SAAADI in the germline V gene. The CDR3 reads CASSEARGSNTGELFF. CDR3 DNA sequence: TGCGCCAGCAGTGAGGCACGGGGATCCAACACCGGGGAGCTGTTTTTT.

The rearrangement joins TRBV28 to TRBJ2-3; TRBD2 matches at 9 bases. After removal of 3 bases from V and 8 bases from J, the junction contained 12 bases not matched to a gene. CDR3 length: 16 residues. Germline V lookup: CDR1 MDHEN, CDR2 SYDVKM. CDR3 protein: CASSFFSAGGIGTQYF. The DNA of the CDR3 is TGTGCCAGCAGTTTTTTCTCAGCGGGGGGAATTGGTACGCAGTATTTT.

The rearrangement joins TRBV5-6 to TRBJ2-3, with D perhaps given as TRBD1 or TRBD2 (6 bases each). In germline, CDR1 is SGHDT, CDR2 YYEEEE. Trimming took off 1 base at V and 3 bases at J, with 15 bases between the two ends. CDR3 length equals 16 residues. In DNA form, the CDR3 reads TGTGCCAGCAGCTTGATAGGGGGGCGTGGGACAGATACGCAGTATTTT. This encodes CASSLIGGRGTDTQYF.

The rearrangement uses TRBV10-2 and TRBJ2-1; 12 bases agree with TRBD2. The CDR3 sequence is 16 residues long. The germline V gene encodes CDR1 WSHSY and CDR2 SAAADI. V shed 0 bases, J shed 9 bases, and the junction held 6 bases outside the gene matches. Here the CDR3 reads CASSESVGLAGFEQFF. Here the CDR3 DNA reads TGCGCCAGCAGTGAGTCGGTTGGACTAGCGGGGTTTGAGCAGTTCTTC.

This chain links TRBV30 with TRBJ2-7; TRBD2 matches 10 bases. This CDR3 is 15 amino acids long. The germline CDR1 and CDR2 sequences are GTSNPN and SVGIG (reference sequence). V lost 1 base to trimming and J lost 7 bases; unmatched junction nucleotides: 10. The CDR3 sequence is CAWSGVWLAGAEQYF. CDR3 sequence (DNA): TGTGCCTGGAGTGGGGTTTGGCTAGCGGGAGCTGAGCAGTACTTC. Filled out from reference TRBV30 and TRBJ2-7, the complete variable domain reads SQTIHQWPATLVQPVGSPLSLECTVEGTSNPNLYWYRQAAGRGLQLLFYSVGIGQISSEVPQNLSASRPQDRQFILSSKKLLLSDSGFYLCAWSGVWLAGAEQYFGPGTRLTVT.

V and J are TRBV7-6 and TRBJ1-3, with D possibly matching TRBD1 (6 bases). V was trimmed by 0 bases and J by 4 bases, leaving 19 bases between them. The CDR3 runs to 18 residues. Germline V lookup: CDR1 SGHVS, CDR2 FNYEAQ. CDR3 coding DNA: TGTGCCAGCAGCTTAGCGGCTCGGCCAGGGGCTTCGGGAAACACCATATATTTT. This sequence encodes CASSLAARPGASGNTIYF.

The chain is built from TRBV19 and TRBJ2-2; D gene uncertain. Germline assignment: CDR1 LNHDA and CDR2 SQIVND (reference sequence). Trimming removed 4 bases at V and 11 bases at J, with 8 bases between. The CDR3 loop spans 11 amino acids. In DNA, the CDR3 is TGTGCCAGTAGTAATCAAGTCGAGCTGTTTTTT. Translated: CASSNQVELFF.

The rearrangement joins TRBV7-9 to TRBJ1-3; 8 bases line up with TRBD1. The length of the CDR3 is 15 residues. Germline CDR1 and CDR2: SEHNR and FQNEAQ (reference sequence). V shed 5 bases and J 2 bases; nucleotides not matched to a gene: 5. The CDR3 nucleotides are TGTGCCAGCAGCCGCTCACAGGGGGCTGGAAACACCATATATTTT. It codes for CASSRSQGAGNTIYF.